This T cell receptor (beta chain) emerged from a study of cytomegalovirus exposure and HLA in healthy donors. Study-level results: Most TCRs appeared rarely, but some public TCRs recurred in many donors.

The PCR made use of 60 Vbeta and 13 Jbeta primers. Using immunoSEQ multiplex PCR, the repertoire was profiled, and TCRdb retains in-frame clones only, with some absent. Here the sample spans 100,000 to 120,000 clones, 65% to 85% being singletons. Healthy individuals who donated bone marrow served as the donors. Note on this clone: Its antigen is undetermined.

Germline V lookup: CDR1 SGHVS, CDR2 FQNEAQ. This CDR3 is 14 amino acids long. Between the trimmed V and J ends, which lost 5 bases and 11 bases, there was a span of 21 bases. This TCR was recovered from a woman aged 25 to 39 in good health and CMV-seropositive. The sequenced sample was PBMCs. This rearrangement joins TRBV7-8 to TRBJ2-5; a weak D match, TRBD1 (5 bases). The DNA for the CDR3 is TGTGCCAGCAGCCGTACCCAGTCGGCCTCAGGGCAGTACTTC. This sequence encodes CASSRTQSASGQYF.